This entry is about one T cell receptor (beta chain). Its antigen is unknown. TCRdb keeps only in-frame clones here, not all; method: immunoSEQ multiplex PCR. The sample carries 170,000 or so clones, approximately 93% recorded once. The source of the sample is a study of T cell responses to AZD1222 COVID-19 vaccine. Whole-study results and caveats: Donors were largely white British and mainly female; clonal diversity was possibly underestimated. Only after the peak T cell response were repertoires sampled.

Trimming left V 4 bases short and J 9 bases short, with 16 bases between. The germline gives CDR1 MNHEY, CDR2 SVGEGT. The CDR3 has 14 amino acids. Sequencing used peripheral blood, obtained on day 0 of AZD1222 vaccination. The chain combines TRBV6-2 or TRBV6-3 with TRBJ2-1, with no clear D. The sequence came from an adult in good health. The CDR3 DNA follows: TGTGCCAGCAGTTGGCTGGCCCCCCCCGGTGAGCAGTTCTTC. Protein product: CASSWLAPPGEQFF.